This T cell receptor beta chain was recovered during a study of blood T cell repertoires in COVID-19. Study background: COVID-19 samples collected from the United States, Italy and Spain covered acute and convalescent phases. T cells, B-cell-depleted T cells, or PBMCs supplied cDNA or gDNA.

With 3 bases clipped from V and 10 bases from J, the junction kept 16 bases outside the gene matches. Looked up from germline, CDR1 is MNHEY and CDR2 is SMNVEV (reference sequence). The CDR3 runs 17 residues. Original processing notes: Amplification of reference gene primers was used by the study to estimate nucleated cell counts. The data were produced by immunoSEQ multiplex PCR, yet TCRdb's version contains in-frame clones alone and is incomplete. For V, J and clone size, that table is used; D and trimming come from the DNA. Found here are 120,000 or so clones, 85% of them singletons; the top ten hold 3.5% to 4.5%.

This TCR came from a man in his sixties with acute or convalescent COVID-19. Sequencing was carried out using peripheral blood. The rearrangement links TRBV27 to TRBJ2-1, with 9 bases aligning to TRBD2. The CDR3 DNA is TGTGCCAGCAGTTTTGTGTATAGCGGGGGAGGGCCTAGGGAGCAGTTCTTC. Its translation is CASSFVYSGGGPREQFF.